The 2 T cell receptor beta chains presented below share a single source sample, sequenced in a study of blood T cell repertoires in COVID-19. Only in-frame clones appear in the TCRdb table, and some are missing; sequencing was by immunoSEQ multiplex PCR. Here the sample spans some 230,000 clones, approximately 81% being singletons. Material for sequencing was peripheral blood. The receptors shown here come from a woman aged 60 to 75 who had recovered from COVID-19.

The CDR3 bases are TGTGCCAGCAGTGAAGTGGTGAGCTTTCCAGAGACCCAGTACTTC. Residues: CASSEVVSFPETQYF. The chain carries TRBV6-1 and TRBJ2-5, with no clear D. The CDR3 contains 15 residues. Germline V gene lookup returns CDR1 MNHNS and CDR2 SASEGT. Trimming pared 1 base from V and 4 bases from J, leaving 13 bases between.

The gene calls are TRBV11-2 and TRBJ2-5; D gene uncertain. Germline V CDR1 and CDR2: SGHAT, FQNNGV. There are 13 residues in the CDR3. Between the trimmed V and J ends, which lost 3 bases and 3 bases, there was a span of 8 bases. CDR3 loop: CASSFVRKETQYF. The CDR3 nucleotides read TGTGCCAGCAGCTTCGTGCGGAAAGAGACCCAGTACTTC.